The entry that follows covers one T cell receptor beta chain sequence. Antigen: not known. This table comes from immunoSEQ multiplex PCR, and its TCRdb copy is limited to in-frame clones, with some not included. The sample carries around 320,000 clones, around nine tenths recorded once. The treatment: roughly 20 received Ad26.COV2.S at low or high dose, single or two shots; about 5 received placebo; per-sample allocation not given. The samples were gathered on day 63 after the first injection of vaccine or placebo. An Ad26 vector expressing Wuhan-strain SARS-CoV-2 spike served as the vaccine. The V and J ends lost 5 bases and 0 bases respectively, with 16 bases between them. The germline V gene has CDR1 SGHDN and CDR2 FVKESK. This CDR3 region has 16 residues. This sample stems from a study of Ad26.COV2.S vaccination and SARS-CoV-2 variants. Study information: Ad26.COV2.S, an intramuscular injection, was given once or twice 56 days apart.

General study points: In TCR breadth and depth analyses, total T cell responses may have been underestimated.

V gene TRBV14 combines with J gene TRBJ1-2; D might be TRBD1 (5 bases). This sequence was found in a person aged 18-60 years who received the Ad26.COV2.S COVID-19 vaccine or a placebo. This specimen consisted of peripheral blood, obtained in a trial of Ad26.COV2.S vaccine versus placebo. The CDR3 loop is CASSSETMTANYGYTF. The DNA for the CDR3 is TGTGCCAGCAGCTCAGAAACCATGACAGCTAACTATGGCTACACCTTC.